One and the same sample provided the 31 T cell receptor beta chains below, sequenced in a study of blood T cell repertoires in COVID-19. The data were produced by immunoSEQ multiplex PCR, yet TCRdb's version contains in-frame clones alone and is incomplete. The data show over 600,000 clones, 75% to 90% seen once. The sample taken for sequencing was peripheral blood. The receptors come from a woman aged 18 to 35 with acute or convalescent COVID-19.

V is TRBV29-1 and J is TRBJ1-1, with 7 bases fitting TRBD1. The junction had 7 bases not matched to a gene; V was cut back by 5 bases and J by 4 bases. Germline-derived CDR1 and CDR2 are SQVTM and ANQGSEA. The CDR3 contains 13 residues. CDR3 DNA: TGCAGCGTTCCGTCGCCAGGGGGCACTGAAGCTTTCTTT. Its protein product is CSVPSPGGTEAFF.

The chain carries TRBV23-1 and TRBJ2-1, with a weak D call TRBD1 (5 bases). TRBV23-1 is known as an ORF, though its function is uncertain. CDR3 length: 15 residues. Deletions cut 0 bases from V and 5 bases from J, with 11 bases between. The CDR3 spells CASSQSGRTNNEQFF. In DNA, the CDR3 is TGCGCCAGCAGTCAATCGGGCCGGACAAACAATGAGCAGTTCTTC.

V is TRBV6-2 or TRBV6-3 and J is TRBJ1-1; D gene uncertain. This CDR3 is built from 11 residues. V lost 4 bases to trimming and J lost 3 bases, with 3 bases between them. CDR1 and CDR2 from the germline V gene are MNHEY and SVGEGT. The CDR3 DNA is TGTGCCAGCAGTTTATACACTGAAGCTTTCTTT. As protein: CASSLYTEAFF.

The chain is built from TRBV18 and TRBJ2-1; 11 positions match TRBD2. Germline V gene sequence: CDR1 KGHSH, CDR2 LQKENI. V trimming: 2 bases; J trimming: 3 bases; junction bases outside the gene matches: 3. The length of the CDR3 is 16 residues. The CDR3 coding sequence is TGTGCCAGCTCACCAGTTCTAGCGGGGGGCTACAATGAGCAGTTCTTC. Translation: CASSPVLAGGYNEQFF.

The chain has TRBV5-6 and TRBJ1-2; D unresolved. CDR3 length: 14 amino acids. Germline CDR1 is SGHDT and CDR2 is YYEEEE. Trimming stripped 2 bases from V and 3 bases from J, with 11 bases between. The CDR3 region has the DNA TGTGCCAGCAGCTTCCCCCGGGATTACTATGGCTACACCTTC. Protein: CASSFPRDYYGYTF.

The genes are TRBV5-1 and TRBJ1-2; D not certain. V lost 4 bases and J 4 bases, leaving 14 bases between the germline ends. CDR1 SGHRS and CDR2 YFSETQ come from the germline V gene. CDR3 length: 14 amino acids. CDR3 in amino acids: CASSSGPGGYGYTF. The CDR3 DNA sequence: TGCGCCAGCAGCAGTGGACCCGGAGGCTATGGCTACACCTTC. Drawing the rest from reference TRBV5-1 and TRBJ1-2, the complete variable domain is KAGVTQTPRYLIKTRGQQVTLSCSPISGHRSVSWYQQTPGQGLQFLFEYFSETQRNKGNFPGRFSGRQFSNSRSEMNVSTLELGDSALYLCASSSGPGGYGYTFGSGTRLTVV.

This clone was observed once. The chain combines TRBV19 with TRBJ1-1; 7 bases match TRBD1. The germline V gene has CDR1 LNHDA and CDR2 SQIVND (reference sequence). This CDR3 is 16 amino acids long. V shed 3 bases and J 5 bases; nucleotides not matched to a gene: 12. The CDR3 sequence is CASSMRQGPQGTEAFF. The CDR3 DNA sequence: TGTGCCAGTAGTATGCGACAGGGACCACAGGGGACTGAAGCTTTCTTT.

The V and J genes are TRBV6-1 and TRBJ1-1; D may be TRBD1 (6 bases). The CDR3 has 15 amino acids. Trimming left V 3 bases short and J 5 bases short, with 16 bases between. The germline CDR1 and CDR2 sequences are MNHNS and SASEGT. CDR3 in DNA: TGTGCCAGCAGTGATGATGGGGCAGGGGTTACTGAAGCTTTCTTT. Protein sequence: CASSDDGAGVTEAFF.

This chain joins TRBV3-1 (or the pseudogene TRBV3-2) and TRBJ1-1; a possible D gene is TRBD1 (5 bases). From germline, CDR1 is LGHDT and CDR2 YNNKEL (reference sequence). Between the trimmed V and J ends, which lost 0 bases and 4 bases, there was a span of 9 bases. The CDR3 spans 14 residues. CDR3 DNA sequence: TGTGCCAGCAGCCAAGAGGGGGAGGGCACTGAAGCTTTCTTT. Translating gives CASSQEGEGTEAFF.

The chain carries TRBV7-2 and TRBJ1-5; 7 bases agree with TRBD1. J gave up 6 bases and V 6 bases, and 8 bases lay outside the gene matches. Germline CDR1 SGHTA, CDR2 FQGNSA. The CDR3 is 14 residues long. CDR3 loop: CASSSTGSAQPQHF. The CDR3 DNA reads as TGTGCCAGCAGTTCGACAGGGTCGGCTCAGCCCCAGCATTTT. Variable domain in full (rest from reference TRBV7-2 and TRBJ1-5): GAGVSQSPSNKVTEKGKDVELRCDPISGHTALYWYRQSLGQGLEFLIYFQGNSAPDKSGLPSDRFSAERTGGSVSTLTIQRTQQEDSAVYLCASSSTGSAQPQHFGDGTRLSIL.

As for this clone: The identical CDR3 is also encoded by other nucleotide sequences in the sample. This chain's CDR3 is CASSQVQGDYGYTF. CDR3 coding DNA: TGCGCCAGCAGCCAAGTCCAGGGGGACTATGGCTACACCTTC. V is TRBV4-1 and J is TRBJ1-2; 7 nucleotides line up with TRBD1. From germline, CDR1 is MGHRA and CDR2 YSYEKL. The J segment lost 3 bases and the V segment lost 1 base, leaving 2 bases of the junction unmatched. The CDR3 consists of 14 residues.

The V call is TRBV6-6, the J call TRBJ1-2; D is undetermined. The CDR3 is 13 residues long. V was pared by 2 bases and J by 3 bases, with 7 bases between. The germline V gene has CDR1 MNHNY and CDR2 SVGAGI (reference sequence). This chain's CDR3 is CASSYGGYYGYTF. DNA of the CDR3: TGTGCCAGCAGTTACGGAGGATACTATGGCTACACCTTC.

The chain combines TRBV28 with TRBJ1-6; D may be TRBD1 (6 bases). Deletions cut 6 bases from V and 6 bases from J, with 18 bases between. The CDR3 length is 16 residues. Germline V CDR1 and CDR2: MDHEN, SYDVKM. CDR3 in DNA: TGTGCCAGCAGAGCTCAGGGGTTCGATTTTAATTCACCCCTCCACTTT. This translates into CASRAQGFDFNSPLHF.

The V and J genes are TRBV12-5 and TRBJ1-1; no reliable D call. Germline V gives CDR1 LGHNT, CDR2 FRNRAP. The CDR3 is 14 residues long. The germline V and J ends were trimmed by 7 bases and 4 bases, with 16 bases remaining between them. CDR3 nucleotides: TGTGCTAGTGCCTCGTCCGGGATGAGCACTGAAGCTTTCTTT. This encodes CASASSGMSTEAFF.

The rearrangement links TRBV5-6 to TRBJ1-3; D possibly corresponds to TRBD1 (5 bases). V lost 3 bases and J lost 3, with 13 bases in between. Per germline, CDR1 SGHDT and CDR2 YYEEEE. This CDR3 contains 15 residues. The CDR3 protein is CASSSGWGVGNTIYF. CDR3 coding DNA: TGTGCCAGCAGCTCGGGATGGGGGGTTGGAAACACCATATATTTT.

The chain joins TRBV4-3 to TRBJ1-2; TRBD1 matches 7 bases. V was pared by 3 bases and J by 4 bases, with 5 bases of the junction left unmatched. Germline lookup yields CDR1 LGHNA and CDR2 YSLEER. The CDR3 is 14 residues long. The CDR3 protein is CASSHIGTAYGYTF. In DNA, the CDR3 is TGCGCCAGCAGCCACATCGGGACAGCCTATGGCTACACCTTC.

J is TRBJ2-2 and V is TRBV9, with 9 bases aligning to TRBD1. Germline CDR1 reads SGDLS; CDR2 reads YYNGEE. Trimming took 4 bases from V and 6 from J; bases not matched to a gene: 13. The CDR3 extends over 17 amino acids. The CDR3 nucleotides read TGTGCCAGCAGCACCCAGACCGGGACAGGGATCCCCGGGGAGCTGTTTTTT. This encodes CASSTQTGTGIPGELFF. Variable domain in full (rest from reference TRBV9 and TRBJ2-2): DSGVTQTPKHLITATGQRVTLRCSPRSGDLSVYWYQQSLDQGLQFLIQYYNGEERAKGNILERFSAQQFPDLHSELNLSSLELGDSALYFCASSTQTGTGIPGELFFGEGSRLTVL.

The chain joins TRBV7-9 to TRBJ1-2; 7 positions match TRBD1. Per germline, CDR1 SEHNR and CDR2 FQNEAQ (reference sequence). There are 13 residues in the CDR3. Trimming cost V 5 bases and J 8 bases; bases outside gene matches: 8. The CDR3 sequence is CASSLTGAAGYTF. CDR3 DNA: TGTGCCAGCAGCCTCACAGGGGCCGCCGGCTACACCTTC.

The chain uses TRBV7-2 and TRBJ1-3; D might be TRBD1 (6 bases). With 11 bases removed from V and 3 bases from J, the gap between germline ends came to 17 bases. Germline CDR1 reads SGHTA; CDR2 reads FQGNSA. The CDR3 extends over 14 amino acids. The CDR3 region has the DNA TGTGCCGCCGAGGCGGGGGCGGTTGGAAACACCATATATTTT. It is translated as CAAEAGAVGNTIYF.

The CDR3 loop reads CASSGDSYNEQFF. As DNA, the CDR3 is TGTGCCAGCAGCGGAGACTCGTACAATGAGCAGTTCTTC. V is TRBV9 and J is TRBJ2-1, with D unclear. The germline V and J ends were trimmed by 3 bases and 4 bases, with 8 bases remaining between them. CDR1 and CDR2 from the germline V gene are SGDLS and YYNGEE. This CDR3 comprises 13 residues.

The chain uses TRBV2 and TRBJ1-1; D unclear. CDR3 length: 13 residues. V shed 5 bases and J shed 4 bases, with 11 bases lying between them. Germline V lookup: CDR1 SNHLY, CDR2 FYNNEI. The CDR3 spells CASSSGRGTEAFF. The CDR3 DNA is TGTGCCAGCAGTTCCGGGCGGGGCACTGAAGCTTTCTTT.

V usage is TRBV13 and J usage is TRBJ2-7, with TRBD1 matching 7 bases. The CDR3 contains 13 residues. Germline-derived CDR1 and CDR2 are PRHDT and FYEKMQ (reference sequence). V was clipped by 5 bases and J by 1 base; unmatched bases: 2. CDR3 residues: CASSRDRSYEQYF. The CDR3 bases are TGTGCCAGCAGCCGGGACAGATCCTACGAGCAGTACTTC. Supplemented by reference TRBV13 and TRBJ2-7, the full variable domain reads AAGVIQSPRHLIKEKRETATLKCYPIPRHDTVYWYQQGPGQDPQFLISFYEKMQSDKGSIPDRFSAQQFSDYHSELNMSSLELGDSALYFCASSRDRSYEQYFGPGTRLTVT.

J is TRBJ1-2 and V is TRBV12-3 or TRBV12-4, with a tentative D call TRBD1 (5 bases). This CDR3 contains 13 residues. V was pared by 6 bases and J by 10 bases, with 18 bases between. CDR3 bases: TGTGCCAGCAGCCCAGGGTTATTATCTTTCTACACCTTC. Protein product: CASSPGLLSFYTF.

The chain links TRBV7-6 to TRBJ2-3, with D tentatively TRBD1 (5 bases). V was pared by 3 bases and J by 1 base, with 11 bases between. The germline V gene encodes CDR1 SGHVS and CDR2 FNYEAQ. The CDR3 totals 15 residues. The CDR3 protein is CASSFGQGGTDTQYF. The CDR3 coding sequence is TGTGCCAGCAGCTTCGGGCAGGGCGGCACAGATACGCAGTATTTT.

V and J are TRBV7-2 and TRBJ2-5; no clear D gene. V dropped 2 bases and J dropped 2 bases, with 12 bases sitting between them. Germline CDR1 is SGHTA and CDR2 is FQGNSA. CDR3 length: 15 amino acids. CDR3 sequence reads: CASSLWSTTQETQYF. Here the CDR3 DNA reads TGTGCCAGCAGCTTATGGTCAACGACACAAGAGACCCAGTACTTC.

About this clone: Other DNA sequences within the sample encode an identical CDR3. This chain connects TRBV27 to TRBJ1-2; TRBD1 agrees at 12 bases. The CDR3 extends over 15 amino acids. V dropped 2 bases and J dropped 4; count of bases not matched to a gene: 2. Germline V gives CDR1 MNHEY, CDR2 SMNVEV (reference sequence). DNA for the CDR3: TGTGCCAGCAGTTTAGGGACAGGGGGCGTCTATGGCTACACCTTC. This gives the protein CASSLGTGGVYGYTF.

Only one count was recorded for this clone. The CDR3 here is CASSVDRGYSNQPQHF. The CDR3 DNA reads TGTGCCAGCAGTGTAGACAGGGGATATAGCAATCAGCCCCAGCATTTT. The chain joins TRBV6-1 to TRBJ1-5, with 8 bases identical to TRBD1. Trimming removed 4 bases from V and 0 bases from J; junction bases left unmatched: 5. Germline V gene sequence: CDR1 MNHNS, CDR2 SASEGT. The CDR3 runs to 16 residues.

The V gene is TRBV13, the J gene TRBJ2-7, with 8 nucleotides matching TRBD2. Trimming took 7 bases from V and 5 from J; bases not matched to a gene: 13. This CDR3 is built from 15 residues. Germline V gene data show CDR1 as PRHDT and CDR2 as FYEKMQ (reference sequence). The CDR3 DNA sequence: TGTGCCAGCACCAAGATCGACGGGAGGGTCCACGAGCAGTACTTC. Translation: CASTKIDGRVHEQYF.

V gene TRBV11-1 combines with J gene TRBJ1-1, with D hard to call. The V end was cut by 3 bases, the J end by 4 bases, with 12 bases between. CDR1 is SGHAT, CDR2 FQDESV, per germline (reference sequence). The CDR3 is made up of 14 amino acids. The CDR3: CASSFNFRTTEAFF. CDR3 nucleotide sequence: TGTGCCAGCAGCTTTAATTTTAGAACCACTGAAGCTTTCTTT.

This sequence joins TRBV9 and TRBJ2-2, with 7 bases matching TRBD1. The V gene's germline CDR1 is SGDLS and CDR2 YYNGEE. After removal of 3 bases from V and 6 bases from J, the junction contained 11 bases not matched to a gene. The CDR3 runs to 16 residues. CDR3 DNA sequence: TGTGCCAGCAGCGATGAAAGAACGACAGGGTCCGGGGAGCTGTTTTTT. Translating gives CASSDERTTGSGELFF. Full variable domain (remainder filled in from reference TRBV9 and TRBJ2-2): DSGVTQTPKHLITATGQRVTLRCSPRSGDLSVYWYQQSLDQGLQFLIQYYNGEERAKGNILERFSAQQFPDLHSELNLSSLELGDSALYFCASSDERTTGSGELFFGEGSRLTVL.

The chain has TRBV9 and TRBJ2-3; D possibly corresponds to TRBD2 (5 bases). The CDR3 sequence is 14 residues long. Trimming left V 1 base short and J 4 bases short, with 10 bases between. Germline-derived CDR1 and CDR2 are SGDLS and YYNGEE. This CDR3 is CASSVTRAADTQYF. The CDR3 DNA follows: TGTGCCAGCAGCGTAACGAGGGCGGCAGATACGCAGTATTTT.